Listed below are T cell receptor beta chains from one sample, sequenced in a study of cytomegalovirus exposure and HLA in healthy donors. TCRdb keeps only in-frame clones here, not all; method: immunoSEQ multiplex PCR. The sample records some 110,000 clones, around 80% being singletons. The sample consisted of PBMCs. The receptors derive from a woman in her late teens or twenties in good health and CMV-seropositive. CDR3s include the opening cysteine and the closing phenylalanine or tryptophan. D genes are given only for firm matches. Clone sizes are given selectively: once, few, many, or a class where the clone is expanded.

TRBV6-4	NA	TRBJ1-1	NA	CASSEGQAGQAFF	TGTGCCAGCAGCGAAGGACAAGCGGGCCAAGCTTTCTTT
TRBV6-5	NA	TRBJ2-7	NA	CASSYSGGTYEQYF	TGTGCCAGCAGTTACTCTGGGGGGACCTACGAGCAGTACTTC
TRBV28	NA	TRBJ1-4	NA	CASSPGRGEKLFF	TGTGCCAGCAGCCCAGGGAGGGGTGAAAAACTGTTTTTT
TRBV6-1	NA	TRBJ2-7	NA	CASSETGLSDEQYF	TGTGCCAGCAGTGAAACGGGGTTATCCGACGAGCAGTACTTC
TRBV11-2	TRBD2	TRBJ2-1	few	CASSDLAGDWNEQFF	TGTGCCAGCAGCGACCTAGCGGGAGATTGGAATGAGCAGTTCTTC
TRBV5-1	TRBD2	TRBJ2-5	NA	CASSLGLAFSQETQYF	TGCGCCAGCAGCTTGGGACTAGCGTTTTCACAAGAGACCCAGTACTTC
TRBV6-6	NA	TRBJ1-5	NA	CASKIARDQPQHF	TGTGCCAGCAAGATCGCCAGGGATCAGCCCCAGCATTTT
TRBV19	NA	TRBJ2-3	NA	CASSIRARRSTDTQYF	TGTGCCAGTAGTATCCGCGCTCGGCGGAGCACAGATACGCAGTATTTT
TRBV5-4	TRBD1	TRBJ2-7	NA	CASSVEAGGREQYF	TGTGCCAGCAGCGTCGAGGCAGGGGGACGCGAGCAGTACTTC
TRBV9	NA	TRBJ1-4	NA	CASSVGTLANEKLFF	TGTGCCAGCAGCGTAGGAACTTTGGCTAATGAAAAACTGTTTTTT
TRBV19	TRBD1	TRBJ1-2	NA	CASSVTGGVYGYTF	TGTGCCAGTAGTGTGACAGGGGGCGTCTATGGCTACACCTTC
TRBV10-1	NA	TRBJ2-1	few	CASSHQGREQFF	TGCGCCAGCAGTCATCAGGGGAGAGAGCAGTTCTTC
TRBV28	NA	TRBJ2-6	few	CASTLDNSGANVLTF	TGTGCCAGCACTCTTGACAACTCTGGGGCCAACGTCCTGACTTTC
TRBV28	TRBD1	TRBJ2-1	NA	CASTDNDRVPYNEQFF	TGTGCCAGCACCGATAATGACAGGGTACCCTACAATGAGCAGTTCTTC
TRBV6-5	NA	TRBJ1-5	NA	CATHPPPGQPQHF	TGTGCCACTCACCCCCCCCCAGGGCAGCCCCAGCATTTT
TRBV28	TRBD1	TRBJ1-2	NA	CASSPQGAVGYTF	TGTGCCAGCAGTCCCCAGGGGGCGGTAGGCTACACCTTC
TRBV5-6	TRBD1	TRBJ1-1	few	CASSRDRSPYAFF	TGTGCCAGCAGCCGGGACAGGTCTCCGTATGCTTTCTTT
TRBV19	TRBD2	TRBJ2-6	NA	CASLRTSGSNPFWGANVLTF	TGTGCCAGTCTTCGGACTAGCGGCTCCAATCCTTTCTGGGGGGCCAACGTCCTGACTTTC
TRBV30	TRBD1	TRBJ2-7	NA	CASRSRWTGPPYEQYF	TGTGCCTCACGATCTAGGTGGACAGGGCCCCCCTACGAGCAGTACTTC
TRBV27	TRBD2	TRBJ2-1	NA	CASRLLALSSYNEQFF	TGTGCCAGCAGGTTACTAGCGCTGAGCTCCTACAATGAGCAGTTCTTC
TRBV25-1	NA	TRBJ1-1	NA	CASSEPGEEAFF	TGTGCCAGCAGTGAACCCGGGGAGGAAGCTTTCTTT
TRBV6-6	TRBD1	TRBJ1-5	once	CASSYSPTGGQHF	TGTGCCAGCAGTTACTCCCCCACAGGGGGCCAGCATTTT
TRBV4-1	NA	TRBJ1-2	NA	CASSQGAFTRGYTF	TGCGCCAGCAGCCAAGGGGCGTTCACGAGAGGCTACACCTTC
TRBV5-5	NA	TRBJ2-1	once	CASSLEVDEQFF	TGTGCCAGCAGCCTAGAAGTCGATGAGCAGTTCTTC
TRBV7-9	NA	TRBJ1-5	NA	CASSLELPSYSNQPQHF	TGTGCCAGCAGCTTAGAACTTCCGAGTTATAGCAATCAGCCCCAGCATTTT
TRBV5-1	TRBD2	TRBJ2-1	few	CASSSGTSGTNEQFF	TGCGCCAGCAGCTCCGGGACTAGCGGGACCAATGAGCAGTTCTTC
TRBV11-3	TRBD2	TRBJ2-7	NA	CASSLAGGSYEQYF	TGTGCCAGCAGCTTAGCGGGAGGGTCCTACGAGCAGTACTTC
TRBV19	TRBD2	TRBJ2-1	NA	CASSPRSGRKVSYNEQFF	TGTGCCAGTAGTCCCCGTAGCGGGAGGAAAGTTTCCTACAATGAGCAGTTCTTC
TRBV6-1	TRBD2	TRBJ2-3	NA	CASSEEAGGYTDTQYF	TGTGCCAGCAGTGAGGAGGCGGGAGGATATACAGATACGCAGTATTTT
TRBV5-4	NA	TRBJ1-1	NA	CASRGLGATEAFF	TGTGCCAGCAGAGGTCTGGGGGCCACTGAAGCTTTCTTT
TRBV28	TRBD1	TRBJ1-5	NA	CASSFILGQDSNQPQHF	TGTGCCAGCAGTTTTATCCTAGGACAGGATAGCAATCAGCCCCAGCATTTT
TRBV4-1	NA	TRBJ2-7	NA	CASSWRDAKYEQYF	TGCGCCAGCAGCTGGCGGGACGCGAAATACGAGCAGTACTTC
TRBV4-1	TRBD2	TRBJ2-5	NA	CASSFRLAGVQQETQYF	TGCGCCAGCAGCTTCCGACTAGCGGGAGTTCAACAAGAGACCCAGTACTTC
TRBV28	NA	TRBJ2-1	NA	CASVELATYNEQFF	TGTGCCAGCGTCGAGCTAGCGACCTACAATGAGCAGTTCTTC
TRBV25-1	TRBD1	TRBJ2-5	once	CASIGRDRGQETQYF	TGTGCCAGCATCGGGCGGGACAGGGGTCAAGAGACCCAGTACTTC
TRBV16	NA	TRBJ1-3	NA	CASSRDFTPGNTIYF	TGTGCCAGCAGCCGAGATTTTACCCCTGGAAACACCATATATTTT
TRBV19	NA	TRBJ2-7	NA	CASSIGAGRHEQYF	TGTGCCAGTAGTATAGGGGCAGGGAGGCACGAGCAGTACTTC
TRBV6-6	TRBD2	TRBJ2-3	once	CASSYLAGIADTQYF	TGTGCCAGCAGTTACCTAGCGGGTATAGCAGATACGCAGTATTTT
TRBV4-1	TRBD2	TRBJ2-3	NA	CASSQPTSGSTDTQYF	TGCGCCAGCAGCCAGCCGACTAGCGGGAGCACAGATACGCAGTATTTT
TRBV6-1	TRBD2	TRBJ2-7	NA	CASSEVRASGSHEQYF	TGTGCCAGCAGTGAAGTGAGGGCTAGCGGGAGCCACGAGCAGTACTTC
TRBV10-1	NA	TRBJ2-7	NA	CASSESGGLYEQYF	TGCGCCAGCAGTGAGTCGGGGGGACTGTACGAGCAGTACTTC
TRBV13	NA	TRBJ1-2	few	CASSSGLGPQGGYTF	TGTGCCAGCAGTTCTGGCCTGGGGCCTCAAGGAGGCTACACCTTC
TRBV5-1	TRBD1	TRBJ2-5	NA	CASSRGTAQWETQYF	TGCGCCAGCAGCAGGGGGACAGCCCAATGGGAGACCCAGTACTTC
TRBV21-1	NA	TRBJ2-1	NA	CASSSQRGNEQFF	TGTGCCAGCAGCTCCCAGAGGGGGAATGAGCAGTTCTTC
TRBV10-3	TRBD2	TRBJ2-3	NA	CAISGFTSGEGADTQYF	TGTGCCATCAGTGGGTTCACTAGCGGTGAAGGCGCAGATACGCAGTATTTT
TRBV4-2	TRBD1	TRBJ2-7	NA	CASSQPGQGSHEQYF	TGTGCCAGCAGCCAACCGGGACAGGGTTCCCACGAGCAGTACTTC
TRBV5-4	NA	TRBJ1-4	NA	CATATVNEKLFF	TGTGCCACCGCGACAGTAAACGAAAAACTGTTTTTT
TRBV6-5	NA	TRBJ1-5	NA	CASSPIRSSNQPQHF	TGTGCCAGCAGCCCCATCAGGTCGAGCAATCAGCCCCAGCATTTT
TRBV21-1	NA	TRBJ1-5	NA	CASSIAGFTTLGNNQPQHF	TGTGCCAGCAGCATTGCAGGGTTCACGACTTTAGGGAACAATCAGCCCCAGCATTTT
TRBV28	NA	TRBJ1-5	NA	CASSGLRGVSNQPQHF	TGTGCCAGCAGTGGTTTGCGGGGGGTTAGCAATCAGCCCCAGCATTTT
TRBV5-1	TRBD2	TRBJ2-3	NA	CASSFPSGKSTDTQYF	TGCGCCAGCAGCTTCCCTAGCGGAAAAAGCACAGATACGCAGTATTTT
TRBV5-1	NA	TRBJ2-7	NA	CASSHSYEQYF	TGTGCCAGCAGCCACTCCTACGAGCAGTACTTC